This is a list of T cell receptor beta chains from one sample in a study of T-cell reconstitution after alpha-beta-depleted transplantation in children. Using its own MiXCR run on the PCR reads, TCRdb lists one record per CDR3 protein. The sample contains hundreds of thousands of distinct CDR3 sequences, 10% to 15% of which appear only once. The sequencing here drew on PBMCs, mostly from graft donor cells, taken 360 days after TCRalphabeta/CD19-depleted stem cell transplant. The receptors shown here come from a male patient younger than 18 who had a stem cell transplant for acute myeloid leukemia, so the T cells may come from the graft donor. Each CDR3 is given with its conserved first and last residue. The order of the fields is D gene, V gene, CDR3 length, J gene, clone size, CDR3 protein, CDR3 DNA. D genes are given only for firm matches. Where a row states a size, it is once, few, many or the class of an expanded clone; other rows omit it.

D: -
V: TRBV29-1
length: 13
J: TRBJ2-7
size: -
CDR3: CSFCRGSSYEQYF
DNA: TGCAGCTTTTGTCGGGGTAGCTCCTACGAGCAGTACTTC

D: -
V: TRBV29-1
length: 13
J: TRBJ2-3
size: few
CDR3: CSVDWGSPDTQYF
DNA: TGCAGCGTTGATTGGGGGAGCCCAGATACGCAGTATTTT

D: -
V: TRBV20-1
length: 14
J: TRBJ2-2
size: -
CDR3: CSARGAEGTGELFF
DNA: TGCAGTGCTCGGGGCGCAGAGGGCACCGGGGAGCTGTTTTTT

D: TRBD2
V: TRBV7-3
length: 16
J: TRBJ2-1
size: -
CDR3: CASSLGTSGRALEQFF
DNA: TGTGCCAGCAGCTTAGGTACTAGCGGGAGGGCCTTGGAGCAGTTCTTC

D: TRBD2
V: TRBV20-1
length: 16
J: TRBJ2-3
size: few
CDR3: CSASFAGGFDADTQYF
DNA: TGCAGTGCTAGTTTCGCGGGAGGTTTTGACGCAGATACGCAGTATTTT

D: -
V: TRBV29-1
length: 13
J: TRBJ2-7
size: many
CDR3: CSVQGWGDYEQYF
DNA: TGCAGCGTTCAGGGGTGGGGGGACTACGAGCAGTACTTC

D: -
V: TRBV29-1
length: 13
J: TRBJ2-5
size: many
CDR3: CSVNWEWIETQYF
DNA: TGCAGCGTTAACTGGGAGTGGATAGAGACCCAGTACTTC

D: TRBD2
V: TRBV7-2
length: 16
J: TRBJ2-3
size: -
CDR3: CASSFPRGRAVDTQYF
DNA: TGTGCCAGCAGCTTTCCCCGCGGGAGGGCCGTGGATACGCAGTATTTT

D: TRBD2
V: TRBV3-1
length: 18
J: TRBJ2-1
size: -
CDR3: CAICLTWGLADSYNEQFF
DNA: TGTGCCATCTGTTTGACGTGGGGACTAGCGGATTCCTACAATGAGCAGTTCTTC

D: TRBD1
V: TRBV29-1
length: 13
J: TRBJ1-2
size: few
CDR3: CSVVGQGNYGYTF
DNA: TGCAGCGTCGTTGGACAGGGAAACTATGGCTACACCTTC

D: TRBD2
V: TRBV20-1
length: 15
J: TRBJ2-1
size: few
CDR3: CSAESPGLANNEQFF
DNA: TGCAGTGCCGAGAGTCCGGGACTAGCGAACAATGAGCAGTTCTTC

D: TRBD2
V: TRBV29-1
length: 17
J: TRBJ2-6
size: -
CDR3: CSVEKGERETGANVLTF
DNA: TGCAGCGTTGAGAAGGGTGAGCGGGAGACTGGGGCCAACGTCCTGACTTTC

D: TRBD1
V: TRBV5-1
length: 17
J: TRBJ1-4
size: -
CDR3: CASTLTGGRRTNEKLFF
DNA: TGCGCCAGCACCCTGACAGGGGGACGAAGAACTAATGAAAAACTGTTTTTT

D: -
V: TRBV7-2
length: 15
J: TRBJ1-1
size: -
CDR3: CASSLVVGAYTEAFF
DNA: TGTGCCAGCAGCTTAGTAGTGGGGGCATACACTGAAGCTTTCTTT

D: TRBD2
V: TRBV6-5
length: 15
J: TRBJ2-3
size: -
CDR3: CASSSGAGVTDTQYF
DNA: TGTGCCAGCAGTTCCGGAGCGGGAGTAACAGATACGCAGTATTTT

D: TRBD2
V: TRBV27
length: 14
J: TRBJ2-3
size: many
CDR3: CASSLGGSSDTQYF
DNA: TGTGCCAGCAGTTTAGGCGGGAGTTCAGATACGCAGTATTTT

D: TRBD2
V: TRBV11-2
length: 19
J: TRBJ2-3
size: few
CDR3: CASSSNPGTRGLSTDTQYF
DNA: TGTGCCAGCAGCTCAAACCCCGGGACTAGGGGATTGAGCACAGATACGCAGTATTTT

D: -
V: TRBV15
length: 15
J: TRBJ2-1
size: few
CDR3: CATSRRLGGYNEQFF
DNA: TGTGCCACCAGCAGAAGACTCGGGGGATACAATGAGCAGTTCTTC

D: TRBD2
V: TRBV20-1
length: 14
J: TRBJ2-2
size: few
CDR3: CSASGAANTGELFF
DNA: TGCAGTGCCAGCGGGGCTGCGAACACCGGGGAGCTGTTTTTT

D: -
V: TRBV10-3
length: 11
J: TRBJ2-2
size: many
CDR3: CAIRTGGELFF
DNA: TGTGCCATCAGGACCGGCGGGGAGCTGTTTTTT

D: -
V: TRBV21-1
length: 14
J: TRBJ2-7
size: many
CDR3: CASSNGDGTYEQYF
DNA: TGTGCCAGCAGCAACGGGGACGGTACTTACGAGCAGTACTTC

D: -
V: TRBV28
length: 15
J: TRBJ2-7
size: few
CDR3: CASSSGTETGYEQYF
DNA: TGTGCCAGCAGTTCGGGCACCGAGACAGGCTACGAGCAGTACTTC